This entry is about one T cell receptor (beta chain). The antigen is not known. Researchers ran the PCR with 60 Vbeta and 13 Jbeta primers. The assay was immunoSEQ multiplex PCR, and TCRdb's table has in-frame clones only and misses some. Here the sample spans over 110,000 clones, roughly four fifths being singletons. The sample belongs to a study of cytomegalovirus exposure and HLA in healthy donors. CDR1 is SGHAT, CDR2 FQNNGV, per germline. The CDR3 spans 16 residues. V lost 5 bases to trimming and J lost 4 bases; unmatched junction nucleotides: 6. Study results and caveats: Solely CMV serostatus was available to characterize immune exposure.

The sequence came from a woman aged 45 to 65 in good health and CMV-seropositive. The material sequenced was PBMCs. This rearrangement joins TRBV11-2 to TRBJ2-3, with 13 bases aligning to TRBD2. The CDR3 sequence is CASSIRTSGGPDTQYF. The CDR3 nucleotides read TGTGCCAGCAGCATCCGGACTAGCGGGGGCCCAGATACGCAGTATTTT.